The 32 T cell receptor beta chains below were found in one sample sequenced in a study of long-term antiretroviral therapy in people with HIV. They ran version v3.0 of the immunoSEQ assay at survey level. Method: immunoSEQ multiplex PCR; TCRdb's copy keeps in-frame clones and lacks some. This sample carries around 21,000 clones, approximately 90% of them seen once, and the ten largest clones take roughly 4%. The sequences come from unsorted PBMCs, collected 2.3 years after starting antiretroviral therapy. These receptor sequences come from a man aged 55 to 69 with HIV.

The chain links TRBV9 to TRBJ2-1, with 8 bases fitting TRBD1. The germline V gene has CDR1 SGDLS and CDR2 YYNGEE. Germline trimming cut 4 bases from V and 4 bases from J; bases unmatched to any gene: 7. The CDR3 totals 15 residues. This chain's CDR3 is CASSSRQGYYNEQFF. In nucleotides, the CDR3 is TGTGCCAGCAGCTCGAGACAGGGGTATTACAATGAGCAGTTCTTC.

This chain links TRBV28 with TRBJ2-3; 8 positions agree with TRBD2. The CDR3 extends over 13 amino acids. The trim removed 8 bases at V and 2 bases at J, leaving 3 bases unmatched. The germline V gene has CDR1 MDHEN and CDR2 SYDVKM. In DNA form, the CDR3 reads TGTGCCAGCGAGCGGGGGAACACAGATACGCAGTATTTT. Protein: CASERGNTDTQYF.

DNA of the CDR3: TGCAGCATCATTCGAGACAGGGTCACCTACGAGCAGTACTTC. Amino acids: CSIIRDRVTYEQYF. The chain joins TRBV29-1 to TRBJ2-7; 7 positions agree with TRBD1. This CDR3 has 14 amino acids. The V segment lost 8 bases and the J segment 2 bases; nucleotides outside the gene matches: 12. Germline values: CDR1 SQVTM, CDR2 ANQGSEA.

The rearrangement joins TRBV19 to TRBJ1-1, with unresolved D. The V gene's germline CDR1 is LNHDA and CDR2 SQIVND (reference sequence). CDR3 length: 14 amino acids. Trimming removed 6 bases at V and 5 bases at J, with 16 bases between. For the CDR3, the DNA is TGTGCCAGTAGCCAGCCGGGAGTCGGGACTGAAGCTTTCTTT. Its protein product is CASSQPGVGTEAFF. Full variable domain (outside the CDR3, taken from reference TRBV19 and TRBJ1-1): DGGITQSPKYLFRKEGQNVTLSCEQNLNHDAMYWYRQDPGQGLRLIYYSQIVNDFQKGDIAEGYSVSREKKESFPLTVTSAQKNPTAFYLCASSQPGVGTEAFFGQGTRLTVV.

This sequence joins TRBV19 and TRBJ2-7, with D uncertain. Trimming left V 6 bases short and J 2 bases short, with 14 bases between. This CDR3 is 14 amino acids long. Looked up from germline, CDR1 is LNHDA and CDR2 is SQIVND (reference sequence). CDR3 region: CASRANHRAYEQYF. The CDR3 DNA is TGTGCCAGTAGAGCCAACCACAGAGCCTACGAGCAGTACTTC.

The CDR3 here is CASSRMPGNTEAFF. CDR3 DNA: TGTGCCAGCAGCCGGATGCCGGGAAACACTGAAGCTTTCTTT. The V gene is TRBV7-2, the J gene TRBJ1-1; D gene ambiguous. V was shortened by 5 bases and J by 2 bases, with 12 bases between the two germline ends. CDR3 length equals 14 residues. Germline V gene data show CDR1 as SGHTA and CDR2 as FQGNSA.

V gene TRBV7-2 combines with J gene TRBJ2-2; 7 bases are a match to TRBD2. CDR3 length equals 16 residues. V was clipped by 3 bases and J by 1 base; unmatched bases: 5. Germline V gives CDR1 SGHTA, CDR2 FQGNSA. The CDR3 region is CASSLGPSGNTGELFF. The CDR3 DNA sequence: TGTGCCAGCAGCTTGGGCCCTAGCGGGAACACCGGGGAGCTGTTTTTT.

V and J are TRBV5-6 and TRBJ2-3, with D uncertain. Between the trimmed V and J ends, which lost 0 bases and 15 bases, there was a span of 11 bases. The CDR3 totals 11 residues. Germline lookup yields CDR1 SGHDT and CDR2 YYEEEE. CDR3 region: CASSLEGRAYF. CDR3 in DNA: TGTGCCAGCAGCTTGGAAGGTCGGGCTTATTTT. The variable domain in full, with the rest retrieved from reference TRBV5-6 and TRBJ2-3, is DAGVTQSPTHLIKTRGQQVTLRCSPKSGHDTVSWYQQALGQGPQFIFQYYEEEERQRGNFPDRFSGHQFPNYSSELNVNALLLGDSALYLCASSLEGRAYFGPGTRLTVL.

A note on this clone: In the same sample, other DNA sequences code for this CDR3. Written as DNA, the CDR3 is TGTGCCAGCAGTCTGACAGGGTCTGGAAACACCATATATTTT. Protein product: CASSLTGSGNTIYF. The chain has TRBV7-6 and TRBJ1-3; 7 bases are a match to TRBD1. The CDR3 length is 14 residues. The junction had 3 bases not matched to a gene; V was cut back by 6 bases and J by 1 base. Germline V gives CDR1 SGHVS, CDR2 FNYEAQ.

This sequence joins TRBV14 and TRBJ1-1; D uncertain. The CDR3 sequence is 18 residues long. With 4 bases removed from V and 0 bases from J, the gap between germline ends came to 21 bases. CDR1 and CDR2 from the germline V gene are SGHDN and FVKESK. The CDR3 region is CASSLKFHSPYMNTEAFF. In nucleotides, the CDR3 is TGTGCCAGCAGCCTTAAATTCCATTCGCCGTACATGAACACTGAAGCTTTCTTT.

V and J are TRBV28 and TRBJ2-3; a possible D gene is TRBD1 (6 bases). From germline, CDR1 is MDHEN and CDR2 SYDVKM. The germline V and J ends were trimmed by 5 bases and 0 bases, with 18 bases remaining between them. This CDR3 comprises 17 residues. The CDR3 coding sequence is TGTGCCAGCAGTCCCCCCGCCGGGACAACTAGCACAGATACGCAGTATTTT. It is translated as CASSPPAGTTSTDTQYF.

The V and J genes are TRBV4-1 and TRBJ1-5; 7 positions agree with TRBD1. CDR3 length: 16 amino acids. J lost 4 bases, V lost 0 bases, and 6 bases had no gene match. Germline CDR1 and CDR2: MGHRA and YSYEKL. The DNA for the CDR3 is TGCGCCAGCAGCCAAGATGGTCAGGGGGGGAATCAGCCCCAGCATTTT. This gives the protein CASSQDGQGGNQPQHF.

This chain's CDR3 is CASSLVGTRATDTQYF. Written as DNA, the CDR3 is TGCGCCAGCAGCTTGGTGGGGACACGTGCCACAGATACGCAGTATTTT. The chain joins TRBV5-1 to TRBJ2-3; weak D call: TRBD1 (6 bases). The CDR3 covers 16 residues. Germline CDR1 reads SGHRS; CDR2 reads YFSETQ. Trimming shortened V by 0 bases and J by 2 bases, and 13 bases separated the two germline ends.

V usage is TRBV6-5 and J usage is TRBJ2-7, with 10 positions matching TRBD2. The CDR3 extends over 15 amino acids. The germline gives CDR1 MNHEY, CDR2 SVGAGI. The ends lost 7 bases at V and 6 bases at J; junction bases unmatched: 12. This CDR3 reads CASTGSGRGVREQYF. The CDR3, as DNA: TGTGCCAGCACCGGGAGCGGGAGGGGGGTCCGCGAGCAGTACTTC.

The CDR3 loop reads CASSLKSVQETQYF. DNA for the CDR3: TGTGCCAGCAGTTTAAAAAGCGTCCAAGAGACCCAGTACTTC. V is TRBV27 and J is TRBJ2-5; D unclear. V was shortened by 2 bases and J by 1 base, with 8 bases between the two germline ends. The CDR3 extends over 14 amino acids. Germline V lookup: CDR1 MNHEY, CDR2 SMNVEV (reference sequence).

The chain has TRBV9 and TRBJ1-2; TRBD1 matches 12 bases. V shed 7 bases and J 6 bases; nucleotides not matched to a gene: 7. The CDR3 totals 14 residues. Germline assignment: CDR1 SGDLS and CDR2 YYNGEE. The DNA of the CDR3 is TGTGCCAGCCGACTCGGGACAGGGGGCCATGGCTACACCTTC. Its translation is CASRLGTGGHGYTF. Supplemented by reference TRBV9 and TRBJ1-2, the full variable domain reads DSGVTQTPKHLITATGQRVTLRCSPRSGDLSVYWYQQSLDQGLQFLIQYYNGEERAKGNILERFSAQQFPDLHSELNLSSLELGDSALYFCASRLGTGGHGYTFGSGTRLTVV.

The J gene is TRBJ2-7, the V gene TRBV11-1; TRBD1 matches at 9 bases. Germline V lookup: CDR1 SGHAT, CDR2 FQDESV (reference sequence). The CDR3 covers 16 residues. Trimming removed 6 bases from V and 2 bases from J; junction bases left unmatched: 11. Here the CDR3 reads CASSHSGTGITYEQYF. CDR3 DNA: TGTGCCAGCAGTCATTCCGGGACAGGGATAACCTACGAGCAGTACTTC.

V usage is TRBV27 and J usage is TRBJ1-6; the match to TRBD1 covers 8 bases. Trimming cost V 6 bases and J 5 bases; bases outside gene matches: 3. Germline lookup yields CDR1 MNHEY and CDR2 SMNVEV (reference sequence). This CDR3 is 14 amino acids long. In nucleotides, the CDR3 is TGTGCCAGCAGACGGACAGGGAATAATTCACCCCTCCACTTT. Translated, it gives CASRRTGNNSPLHF.

CDR3 nucleotide sequence: TGTGCCAGTACCATCAGTGGGGGGGCCAGAGAAGATACGCAGTATTTT. It codes for CASTISGGAREDTQYF. This chain links TRBV19 with TRBJ2-3, with a tentative D call TRBD2 (7 bases). V lost 7 bases, J lost 5 bases, and 22 bases lay in between. Germline V gene lookup returns CDR1 LNHDA and CDR2 SQIVND (reference sequence). This CDR3 is 16 amino acids long.

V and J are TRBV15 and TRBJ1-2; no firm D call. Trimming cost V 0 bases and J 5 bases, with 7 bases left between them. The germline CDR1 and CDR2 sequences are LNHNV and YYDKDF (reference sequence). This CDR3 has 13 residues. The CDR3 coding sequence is TGTGCCACCAGCAGAGATCAAGGGTATGGCTACACCTTC. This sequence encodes CATSRDQGYGYTF.

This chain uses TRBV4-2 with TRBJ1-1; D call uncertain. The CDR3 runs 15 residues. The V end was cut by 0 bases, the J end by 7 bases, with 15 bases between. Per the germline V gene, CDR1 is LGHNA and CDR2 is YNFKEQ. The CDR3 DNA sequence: TGTGCCAGCAGCCAAGATCATAATAGAGCGGTTGAAGCTTTCTTT. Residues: CASSQDHNRAVEAFF.

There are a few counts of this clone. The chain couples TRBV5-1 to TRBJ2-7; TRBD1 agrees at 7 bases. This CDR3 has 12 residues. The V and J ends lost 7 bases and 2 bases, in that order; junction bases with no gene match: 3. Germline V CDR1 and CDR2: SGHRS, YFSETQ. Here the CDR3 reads CASSGTAYEQYF. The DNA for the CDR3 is TGCGCCAGCTCCGGGACAGCCTACGAGCAGTACTTC.

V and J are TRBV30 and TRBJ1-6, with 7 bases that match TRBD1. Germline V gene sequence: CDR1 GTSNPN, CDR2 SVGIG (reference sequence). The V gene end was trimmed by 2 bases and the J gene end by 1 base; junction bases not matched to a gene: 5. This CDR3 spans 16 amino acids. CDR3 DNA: TGTGCCTGGAGTCAGACAGGGCCGTCCTATAATTCACCCCTCCACTTT. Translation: CAWSQTGPSYNSPLHF.

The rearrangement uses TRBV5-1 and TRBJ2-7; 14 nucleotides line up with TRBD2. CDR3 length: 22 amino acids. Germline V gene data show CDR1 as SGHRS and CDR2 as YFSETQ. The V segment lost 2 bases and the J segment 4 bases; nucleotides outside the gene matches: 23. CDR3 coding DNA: TGCGCCAGCAGCTTCGGGACTAGCGGGAGTGGCGTTTTTTCCGTAGGCCTGTACGAGCAGTACTTC. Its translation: CASSFGTSGSGVFSVGLYEQYF.

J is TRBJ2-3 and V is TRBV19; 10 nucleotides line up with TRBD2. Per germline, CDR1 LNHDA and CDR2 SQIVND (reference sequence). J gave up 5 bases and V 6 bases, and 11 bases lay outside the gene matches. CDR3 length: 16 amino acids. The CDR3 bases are TGTGCCAGTAGGGGGGCTAGCGGGAGACCGATAGATACGCAGTATTTT. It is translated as CASRGASGRPIDTQYF.

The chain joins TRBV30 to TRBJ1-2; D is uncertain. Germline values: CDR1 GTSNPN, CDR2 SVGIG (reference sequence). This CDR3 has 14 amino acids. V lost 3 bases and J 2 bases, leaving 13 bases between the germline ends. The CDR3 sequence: CAWSLNGLNYGYTF. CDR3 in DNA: TGTGCCTGGAGCCTCAACGGCCTCAACTATGGCTACACCTTC. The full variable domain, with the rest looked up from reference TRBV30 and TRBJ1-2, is SQTIHQWPATLVQPVGSPLSLECTVEGTSNPNLYWYRQAAGRGLQLLFYSVGIGQISSEVPQNLSASRPQDRQFILSSKKLLLSDSGFYLCAWSLNGLNYGYTFGSGTRLTVV.

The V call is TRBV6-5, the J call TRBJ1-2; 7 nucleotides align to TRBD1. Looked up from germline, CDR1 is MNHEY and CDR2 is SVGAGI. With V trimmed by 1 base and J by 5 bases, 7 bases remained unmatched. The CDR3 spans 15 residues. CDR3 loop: CASSYLGQAPYGYTF. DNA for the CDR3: TGTGCCAGCAGTTACTTAGGACAGGCCCCTTATGGCTACACCTTC.

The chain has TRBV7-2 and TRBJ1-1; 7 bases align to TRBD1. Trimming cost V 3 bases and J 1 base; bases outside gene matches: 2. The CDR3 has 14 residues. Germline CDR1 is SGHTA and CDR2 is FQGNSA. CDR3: CASSLRQGNTEAFF. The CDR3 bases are TGTGCCAGCAGCTTGCGACAGGGGAACACTGAAGCTTTCTTT.

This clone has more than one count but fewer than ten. CDR3 residues: CSFSWARHPDTQYF. DNA for the CDR3: TGCAGCTTTAGCTGGGCAAGGCACCCAGATACGCAGTATTTT. The V and J genes are TRBV29-1 and TRBJ2-3; D unresolved. Germline V gene sequence: CDR1 SQVTM, CDR2 ANQGSEA. Trimming left V 8 bases short and J 4 bases short, with 19 bases between. The CDR3 contains 14 residues.

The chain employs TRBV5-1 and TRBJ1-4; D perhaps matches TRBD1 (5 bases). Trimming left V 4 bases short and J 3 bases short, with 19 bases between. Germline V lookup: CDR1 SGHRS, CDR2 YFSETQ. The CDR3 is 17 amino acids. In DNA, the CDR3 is TGCGCCAGCAGCCCATATCGGGGGGATATATCTAATGAAAAACTGTTTTTT. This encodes CASSPYRGDISNEKLFF.

CDR3 sequence reads: CASSQGMGQGNTEAFF. Here the CDR3 DNA reads TGCGCCAGCAGCCAGGGGATGGGACAGGGGAACACTGAAGCTTTCTTT. The rearrangement joins TRBV4-1 to TRBJ1-1, with 9 nucleotides matching TRBD1. In germline, CDR1 is MGHRA, CDR2 YSYEKL. The J segment lost 1 base and the V segment lost 3 bases, leaving 6 bases of the junction unmatched. The CDR3 has 16 residues.

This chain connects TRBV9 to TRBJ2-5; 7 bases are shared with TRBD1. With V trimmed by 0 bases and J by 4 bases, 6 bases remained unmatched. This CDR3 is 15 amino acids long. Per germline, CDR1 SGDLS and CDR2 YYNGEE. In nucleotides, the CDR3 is TGTGCCAGCAGCGTAGTTGGGGACAGTCGAGAGACCCAGTACTTC. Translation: CASSVVGDSRETQYF.